This T cell receptor (beta chain) originates from a study of shared T cell receptors in the human thymus. Germline loops: CDR1 SGHNT, CDR2 YYREEE (reference sequence). This CDR3 has 14 residues. V shed 4 bases, J shed 5 bases, and the junction held 4 bases outside the gene matches. Profiling relied on immunoSEQ multiplex PCR, and the TCRdb table lists in-frame clones only, not all of them. The table has 720,000 or so clones, 80% to 90% seen once. This same sample was also part of a study on human thymus T cells. That study reports: Obtained as resections during corrective heart surgery, the thymus tissue was then studied.

The sequence was obtained from a girl less than two years old with a congenital heart defect. Sequences were obtained from thymocytes. V is TRBV5-4 and J is TRBJ2-1; 9 bases fit TRBD2. The CDR3 spells CASSGVAGDNEQFF. CDR3 nucleotides: TGTGCCAGCAGCGGAGTAGCGGGGGACAATGAGCAGTTCTTC.